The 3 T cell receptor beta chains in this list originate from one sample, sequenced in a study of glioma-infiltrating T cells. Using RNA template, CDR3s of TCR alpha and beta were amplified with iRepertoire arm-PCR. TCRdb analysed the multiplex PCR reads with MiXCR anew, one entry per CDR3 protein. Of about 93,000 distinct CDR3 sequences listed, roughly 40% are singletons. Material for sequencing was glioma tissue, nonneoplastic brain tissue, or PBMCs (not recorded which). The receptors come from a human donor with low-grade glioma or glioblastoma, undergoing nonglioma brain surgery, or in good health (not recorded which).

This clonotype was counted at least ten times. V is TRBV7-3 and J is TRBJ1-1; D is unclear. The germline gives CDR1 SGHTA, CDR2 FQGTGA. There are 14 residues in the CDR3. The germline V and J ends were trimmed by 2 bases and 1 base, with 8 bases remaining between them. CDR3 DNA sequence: TGTGCCAGCAGCTTAGAGGGATCGAACACTGAAGCTTTCTTT. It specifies CASSLEGSNTEAFF.

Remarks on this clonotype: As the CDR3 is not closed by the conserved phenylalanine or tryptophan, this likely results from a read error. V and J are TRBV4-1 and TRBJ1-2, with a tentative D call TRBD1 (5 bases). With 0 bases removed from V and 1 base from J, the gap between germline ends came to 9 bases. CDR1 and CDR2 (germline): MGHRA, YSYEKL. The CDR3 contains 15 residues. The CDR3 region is CASSQEGGDNYGYTL. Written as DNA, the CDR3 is TGCGCCAGCAGCCAAGAGGGAGGGGATAACTATGGCTACACCCTC.

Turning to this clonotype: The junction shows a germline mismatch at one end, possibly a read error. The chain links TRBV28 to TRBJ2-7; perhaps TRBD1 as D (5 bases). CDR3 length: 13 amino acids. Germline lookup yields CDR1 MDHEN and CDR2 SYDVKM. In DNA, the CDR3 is TGTGCCAGGAGTTTCAGGACACCCTACGAGCGGTACTTC. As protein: CARSFRTPYERYF.